One and the same sample provided the 18 T cell receptor beta chains below, sequenced in a study of blood T cell repertoires in COVID-19. The assay was immunoSEQ multiplex PCR, and TCRdb's table has in-frame clones only and misses some. The table has about 100,000 clones, about 77% seen once. Input material: peripheral blood. The receptors stem from a woman in her 70s with acute or convalescent COVID-19.

The DNA of the CDR3 is TGCGCCAGCAGCTTGATGAGCGGGGGAGGCACAGATACGCAGTATTTT. The encoded protein is CASSLMSGGGTDTQYF. V is TRBV5-1 and J is TRBJ2-3, with 8 nucleotides matching TRBD2. This CDR3 spans 16 amino acids. Germline V gene sequence: CDR1 SGHRS, CDR2 YFSETQ. Losses at the gene ends were 1 base for V and 1 base for J; bases not matched to a gene: 5. The whole variable domain, remainder taken from reference TRBV5-1 and TRBJ2-3, is KAGVTQTPRYLIKTRGQQVTLSCSPISGHRSVSWYQQTPGQGLQFLFEYFSETQRNKGNFPGRFSGRQFSNSRSEMNVSTLELGDSALYLCASSLMSGGGTDTQYFGPGTRLTVL.

The chain couples TRBV6-6 to TRBJ1-2; TRBD1 agrees at 7 bases. Germline V gene data show CDR1 as MNHNY and CDR2 as SVGAGI (reference sequence). The CDR3 runs 14 residues. After removal of 5 bases from V and 8 bases from J, the junction contained 11 bases not matched to a gene. The CDR3 is CASSPRGRESGYTF. The CDR3 coding sequence is TGTGCCAGCAGTCCTAGGGGGCGAGAATCGGGCTACACCTTC.

The genes are TRBV30 and TRBJ1-4; D may be TRBD1 (5 bases). In germline, CDR1 is GTSNPN, CDR2 SVGIG (reference sequence). This CDR3 region has 14 residues. Between the trimmed V and J ends, which lost 0 bases and 6 bases, there was a span of 11 bases. CDR3 coding DNA: TGTGCCTGGAGTGTCGGGCAGGGTTATGAAAAACTGTTTTTT. This gives the protein CAWSVGQGYEKLFF.

J is TRBJ2-2 and V is TRBV7-9; no definite D call. The germline V gene encodes CDR1 SEHNR and CDR2 FQNEAQ (reference sequence). This CDR3 region has 16 residues. Trimming removed 0 bases from V and 6 bases from J, with 14 bases in between. CDR3 nucleotides: TGTGCCAGCAGCTTAGCCATGACATCCACCTCCGGGGAGCTGTTTTTT. Amino acids: CASSLAMTSTSGELFF.

The CDR3 DNA follows: TGTGCCTGGGGACAAGACTATGGCTACACCTTC. Translation: CAWGQDYGYTF. J is TRBJ1-2 and V is TRBV12-3 or TRBV12-4; a weak D match, TRBD1 (6 bases). V shed 11 bases and J shed 3 bases, with 10 bases lying between them. The length of the CDR3 is 11 residues.

This chain connects TRBV5-6 to TRBJ1-2; D may be TRBD1 (6 bases). Germline V gene sequence: CDR1 SGHDT, CDR2 YYEEEE. The CDR3 is made up of 13 amino acids. Deletions cut 4 bases from V and 5 bases from J, with 12 bases between. The CDR3 loop reads CASSAQGFYGYTF. CDR3 DNA sequence: TGTGCCAGCAGCGCTCAGGGGTTTTATGGCTACACCTTC.

The gene calls are TRBV29-1 and TRBJ2-3; 8 bases agree with TRBD1. CDR1 is SQVTM, CDR2 ANQGSEA, per germline. CDR3 length equals 15 residues. After removal of 6 bases from V and 2 bases from J, the junction contained 10 bases not matched to a gene. The CDR3 region has the DNA TGCAGCGTCGACCTCGGGACAGGATACACAGATACGCAGTATTTT. Its protein is CSVDLGTGYTDTQYF.

The chain links TRBV11-3 to TRBJ2-1, with a possible D match to TRBD1 (5 bases). The CDR3 spans 14 residues. Trimming removed 6 bases at V and 1 base at J, with 10 bases between. CDR1 is SGHNT, CDR2 YENEEA, per germline. CDR3 in DNA: TGTGCCAGCAGTCTCTCAGGGTCCTACAATGAGCAGTTCTTC. Translated: CASSLSGSYNEQFF.

The chain employs TRBV18 and TRBJ1-1; D uncertain. Trimming shortened V by 5 bases and J by 0 bases, and 13 bases separated the two germline ends. CDR1 and CDR2 from the germline V gene are KGHSH and LQKENI. This CDR3 is 15 amino acids long. For the CDR3, the DNA is TGTGCCAGCTCATCTTTAAATCAGGTGAACACTGAAGCTTTCTTT. Encoded protein: CASSSLNQVNTEAFF.

V gene TRBV5-4 combines with J gene TRBJ1-2, with D unclear. V lost 2 bases, J lost 7 bases, and 15 bases lay in between. Germline-derived CDR1 and CDR2 are SGHNT and YYREEE (reference sequence). This CDR3 region has 14 residues. CDR3 sequence (DNA): TGTGCCAGCAGCTTAGCCGGCACCGAGCGTGGCTACACCTTC. It yields the protein CASSLAGTERGYTF. Based on the CDR3 plus reference TRBV5-4 and TRBJ1-2, the full variable domain is ETGVTQSPTHLIKTRGQQVTLRCSSQSGHNTVSWYQQALGQGPQFIFQYYREEENGRGNFPPRFSGLQFPNYSSELNVNALELDDSALYLCASSLAGTERGYTFGSGTRLTVV.

This rearrangement joins TRBV19 to TRBJ1-5; D not resolved. This CDR3 spans 15 amino acids. CDR1 and CDR2 (germline): LNHDA, SQIVND (reference sequence). Trimming took off 7 bases at V and 3 bases at J, with 16 bases between the two ends. The CDR3, as DNA: TGTGCCAGTATTTCAAGAGGAGGATTCAATCAGCCCCAGCATTTT. Its translation: CASISRGGFNQPQHF.

The chain uses TRBV4-2 and TRBJ1-1; TRBD1 agrees at 9 bases. The CDR3 totals 14 residues. From germline, CDR1 is LGHNA and CDR2 YNFKEQ. With 4 bases clipped from V and 4 bases from J, the junction kept 4 bases outside the gene matches. The CDR3 DNA sequence: TGTGCCAGCAGCCGGGACAGGGAAGGCACTGAAGCTTTCTTT. Residues: CASSRDREGTEAFF.

This chain links TRBV29-1 with TRBJ1-2, with unresolved D. Germline-derived CDR1 and CDR2 are SQVTM and ANQGSEA. There are 13 residues in the CDR3. Trimming removed 6 bases at V and 0 bases at J, with 11 bases between. The CDR3, as DNA: TGCAGCGTAGAGGATGGAGCTAACTATGGCTACACCTTC. It encodes CSVEDGANYGYTF. Together with reference TRBV29-1 and TRBJ1-2, the CDR3 gives the full variable domain: SAVISQKPSRDICQRGTSLTIQCQVDSQVTMMFWYRQQPGQSLTLIATANQGSEATYESGFVIDKFPISRPNLTFSTLTVSNMSPEDSSIYLCSVEDGANYGYTFGSGTRLTVV.

The chain recombines TRBV7-3 with TRBJ2-3; 9 bases match TRBD2. The ends lost 4 bases at V and 1 base at J; junction bases unmatched: 6. This CDR3 has 16 amino acids. In germline, CDR1 is SGHTA, CDR2 FQGTGA. CDR3 in amino acids: CASSSPSSGGTDTQYF. CDR3 DNA: TGTGCCAGCAGCTCCCCTTCTAGCGGGGGCACAGATACGCAGTATTTT.

The chain joins TRBV19 to TRBJ2-7; D remains ambiguous. Germline CDR1 and CDR2: LNHDA and SQIVND (reference sequence). CDR3 length: 13 amino acids. The V end lost 0 bases, the J end lost 2 bases, and 5 bases lay between the germline ends. Written as DNA, the CDR3 is TGTGCCAGTAGTATAGAGGGCCCCTACGAGCAGTACTTC. This codes for CASSIEGPYEQYF. Based on the CDR3 plus reference TRBV19 and TRBJ2-7, the full variable domain is DGGITQSPKYLFRKEGQNVTLSCEQNLNHDAMYWYRQDPGQGLRLIYYSQIVNDFQKGDIAEGYSVSREKKESFPLTVTSAQKNPTAFYLCASSIEGPYEQYFGPGTRLTVT.

This clone appeared a single time. The chain joins TRBV15 to TRBJ2-5, with 9 bases lining up with TRBD1. Trimming took 5 bases from V and 5 from J; bases not matched to a gene: 9. From germline, CDR1 is LNHNV and CDR2 YYDKDF (reference sequence). The CDR3 is 15 amino acids. The CDR3 region has the DNA TGTGCCACCAGCCCCCGACAGGGGGGTGGCGAGACCCAGTACTTC. Protein sequence: CATSPRQGGGETQYF.

V and J are TRBV4-2 and TRBJ2-5; 8 bases match TRBD1. V lost 0 bases to trimming and J lost 3 bases; unmatched junction nucleotides: 3. The germline V gene has CDR1 LGHNA and CDR2 YNFKEQ. This CDR3 spans 15 amino acids. The CDR3 DNA sequence: TGTGCCAGCAGCCAAGAAGGGACAGGAAAAGAGACCCAGTACTTC. Its translation is CASSQEGTGKETQYF.

The rearrangement links TRBV11-2 to TRBJ1-2, with 7 bases that match TRBD1. V lost 5 bases and J lost 6; bases outside the gene matches: 12. The germline gives CDR1 SGHAT, CDR2 FQNNGV. This CDR3 is built from 15 residues. CDR3 sequence: CASSIRQGSRDGYTF. For the CDR3, the DNA is TGTGCCAGCAGCATAAGACAGGGCTCAAGGGATGGCTACACCTTC.